This TCR beta chain was profiled in a study of tumor-infiltrating lymphocytes in primary liver carcinoma. Alongside blood RNA obtained from unsorted whole blood, germline DNA was also extracted. There are a few counts of this clonotype. Its specificity is unknown. Points from the study as a whole: Whereas tumor region pairs overlapped more, tumor-adjacent and tumor-blood pairs overlapped less. The top-250-clone fraction was significantly higher in tumors than in blood (p = 0.039).

A constant-region primer served to make TCR beta cDNA from about 490 ng total RNA. Employing slightly modified ARM-PCR, three nested multiplex PCR rounds were run, and these gave rise to the TCR beta libraries. With TRBV1-TRBV30 forward primers and a C-beta reverse primer, the first two PCR rounds were run for roughly 10 cycles each. MiXCR was run by TCRdb on the multiplex PCR reads, yielding one entry per CDR3 protein. The profile covers around 330,000 distinct CDR3 sequences, with around three fifths appearing a single time and over 15% taken by the ten largest. J gave up 7 bases and V 4 bases, and 5 bases lay outside the gene matches. The CDR3 covers 14 residues. CDR1 is SNHLY, CDR2 FYNNEI, per germline.

V and J are TRBV2 and TRBJ1-2; 11 bases align to TRBD1. The sequenced sample consisted of peripheral blood. The sequence derives from a woman in her 30s with primary liver carcinoma and hepatitis B virus infection. The CDR3 sequence: CASSGTGGGGGYTF. CDR3 in DNA: TGTGCCAGCAGTGGGACAGGGGGCGGTGGTGGCTACACCTTC.